The following is a TCR beta chain sequence with its context. Its specificity is not known. The data belong to a study of CD8+ T cells in alopecia areata. Study-wide results and caveats: Affected lesional scalp, above all in alopecia totalis/universalis, was more clonal than normal scalp.

RNA was extracted and reverse transcribed into cDNA as the sequencing template. Generated by immunoSEQ multiplex PCR, the TCRdb table keeps only in-frame clones and is missing some. The repertoire holds around 140,000 clones, 87% seen once, with around 16% in the top ten. Collected material from alopecia areata patients comprised lesional scalp punch biopsies and peripheral blood. The CDR3 loop spans 13 amino acids. The ends lost 7 bases at V and 9 bases at J; junction bases unmatched: 7. Germline CDR1 LGHNT, CDR2 FRNRAP. This sequence originates from a human donor with alopecia areata. This chain links TRBV12-5 with TRBJ2-1, with 9 bases matching TRBD2. The source material was CD8+ T cells sorted from blood, sampled at week 0. CDR3 loop: CASAAGGPGEQFF. Here the CDR3 DNA reads TGTGCTAGTGCGGCGGGAGGGCCGGGTGAGCAGTTCTTC.